This T cell receptor beta chain was found in a study of beta chain features in type 1 diabetes. Study results and caveats: PCR might show a preference for shorter templates, equally across patients and controls.

The isolated RNA, all of it, was reverse transcribed, so expressed TCRB transcripts were what got sequenced. Generated by immunoSEQ multiplex PCR, the TCRdb table keeps only in-frame clones and is missing some. In the table there are under 450,000 clones, more than 11% of which are singletons. With regard to this clone: Its target is not known.

The germline V gene has CDR1 SNHLY and CDR2 FYNNEI. This CDR3 has 12 residues. Trimming stripped 6 bases from V and 1 base from J, with 6 bases between. The chain has TRBV2 and TRBJ2-5, with no clear D. Specimen: naive CD4+ T cells from blood. This clonotype originated in a man between 25 and 39 years old in good health. CDR3 residues: CASRRSQETQYF. CDR3 nucleotide sequence: TGTGCCAGCAGGCGATCCCAAGAGACCCAGTACTTC.